Listed below are T cell receptor beta chains from one sample, sequenced in a study of T cell repertoires in cytomegalovirus infection. Via MiXCR, TCRdb re-called the reads, giving one row per CDR3 protein. The sample shows about 310,000 distinct CDR3 sequences, roughly 15% of them seen only once. The sequencing sample was made of PBMCs. The receptors were gathered from a human donor in good health (CMV status not recorded). Some clones in this sample may be carry-over from other donors' samples. The conserved cysteine and the conserved F or W are not part of the CDR3 here.

j_call: TRBJ2-1
cdr3_length: 11
v_call: TRBV7-9
cdr3_aa: ASSLGGGNEQF

j_call: TRBJ2-7
cdr3_length: 11
v_call: TRBV11-2
cdr3_aa: ASSFPSAYEQY

j_call: TRBJ1-1
cdr3_length: 12
v_call: TRBV25-1
cdr3_aa: ASRAGMSVAEAF

j_call: TRBJ1-4
cdr3_length: 11
v_call: TRBV7-9
cdr3_aa: ASSLGTDSSLF

j_call: TRBJ2-5
cdr3_length: 13
v_call: TRBV24-1
cdr3_aa: ATSDPTTVMETQY

j_call: TRBJ1-2
cdr3_length: 12
v_call: TRBV28
cdr3_aa: ASSFSGQGYGYT

j_call: TRBJ1-5
cdr3_length: 16
v_call: TRBV2
cdr3_aa: ASSIGQGMVNSNQPQH

j_call: TRBJ2-7
cdr3_length: 13
v_call: TRBV7-2
cdr3_aa: ASSLVQEPSYEQY

j_call: TRBJ1-5
cdr3_length: 13
v_call: TRBV12-3/TRBV12-4
cdr3_aa: ASSLSVQGSQPQH

j_call: TRBJ1-1
cdr3_length: 11
v_call: TRBV2
cdr3_aa: ASSYRGGTEAF

j_call: TRBJ1-5
cdr3_length: 11
v_call: TRBV2
cdr3_aa: ASSDSENQPQH

j_call: TRBJ1-1
cdr3_length: 11
v_call: TRBV20-1
cdr3_aa: SANGLSGTEAF

j_call: TRBJ2-5
cdr3_length: 12
v_call: TRBV6-1
cdr3_aa: ASSETGWLETQY

j_call: TRBJ1-5
cdr3_length: 11
v_call: TRBV6-2/TRBV6-3
cdr3_aa: ASHRGSNQPQH

j_call: TRBJ1-2
cdr3_length: 10
v_call: TRBV5-6
cdr3_aa: ASSSLNYGYT

j_call: TRBJ1-4
cdr3_length: 11
v_call: TRBV12-3/TRBV12-4
cdr3_aa: ASSLREGEKLF

j_call: TRBJ1-1
cdr3_length: 12
v_call: TRBV29-1
cdr3_aa: SVEYRTGTAEAF

j_call: TRBJ2-3
cdr3_length: 11
v_call: TRBV6-1
cdr3_aa: ASDGERTDTQY

j_call: TRBJ1-2
cdr3_length: 14
v_call: TRBV4-1
cdr3_aa: ASSLGGGANNYGYT

j_call: TRBJ2-3
cdr3_length: 13
v_call: TRBV7-2
cdr3_aa: ASSPLGGSTDTQY

j_call: TRBJ2-1
cdr3_length: 16
v_call: TRBV7-9
cdr3_aa: ASSLVQLALPPYNEQF

j_call: TRBJ2-7
cdr3_length: 13
v_call: TRBV7-2
cdr3_aa: ASSLRTSSPYEQY

j_call: TRBJ1-5
cdr3_length: 15
v_call: TRBV12-3/TRBV12-4
cdr3_aa: ASSLGFWTGPNQPQH

j_call: TRBJ2-3
cdr3_length: 15
v_call: TRBV19
cdr3_aa: ASKALPGIASTDTQY

j_call: TRBJ1-1
cdr3_length: 13
v_call: TRBV4-3
cdr3_aa: ASSQVTGSDTEAF

j_call: TRBJ1-1
cdr3_length: 17
v_call: TRBV11-2
cdr3_aa: ASSLGWPTGGEGNTEAF

j_call: TRBJ1-1
cdr3_length: 12
v_call: TRBV20-1
cdr3_aa: SAQADRDGTEAF

j_call: TRBJ1-2
cdr3_length: 14
v_call: TRBV6-5
cdr3_aa: ASSYIPGQTFHGYT

j_call: TRBJ2-1
cdr3_length: 11
v_call: TRBV7-2
cdr3_aa: ASSTRAYNEQF

j_call: TRBJ1-2
cdr3_length: 13
v_call: TRBV7-2
cdr3_aa: ASSPTGSTNYGYT

j_call: TRBJ1-4
cdr3_length: 13
v_call: TRBV25-1
cdr3_aa: ASSEYPTVNEKLF

j_call: TRBJ1-2
cdr3_length: 13
v_call: TRBV12-3/TRBV12-4
cdr3_aa: ASSTNSQGDYGYT

j_call: TRBJ2-3
cdr3_length: 13
v_call: TRBV27
cdr3_aa: ASSDILTSTDTQY

j_call: TRBJ2-7
cdr3_length: 11
v_call: TRBV11-1
cdr3_aa: ASSLALGNEQY

j_call: TRBJ1-3
cdr3_length: 12
v_call: TRBV28
cdr3_aa: ASSSHSSGNTIY

j_call: TRBJ2-1
cdr3_length: 14
v_call: TRBV4-2
cdr3_aa: ASSQGSGGKYNEQF

j_call: TRBJ2-3
cdr3_length: 13
v_call: TRBV4-3
cdr3_aa: ASSQDASSTDTQY

j_call: TRBJ2-5
cdr3_length: 12
v_call: TRBV20-1
cdr3_aa: SAAEGTAKETQY

j_call: TRBJ2-7
cdr3_length: 13
v_call: TRBV7-9
cdr3_aa: ASSLDRDRDYEQY

j_call: TRBJ1-6
cdr3_length: 14
v_call: TRBV7-2
cdr3_aa: ASSLQGAMSNSPLH

j_call: TRBJ1-2
cdr3_length: 11
v_call: TRBV20-1
cdr3_aa: SARVSRGYGYT

j_call: TRBJ1-2
cdr3_length: 13
v_call: TRBV20-1
cdr3_aa: SATGTVKALYGYT

j_call: TRBJ1-2
cdr3_length: 15
v_call: TRBV7-9
cdr3_aa: ASSLRLSPPEDYGYT

j_call: TRBJ1-1
cdr3_length: 13
v_call: TRBV7-2
cdr3_aa: ASSLDAGPDTEAF

j_call: TRBJ2-5
cdr3_length: 15
v_call: TRBV4-1
cdr3_aa: ASSHGVDAGALETQY

j_call: TRBJ1-4
cdr3_length: 13
v_call: TRBV7-9
cdr3_aa: ASSLSLTGGEKLF

j_call: TRBJ2-5
cdr3_length: 12
v_call: TRBV7-9
cdr3_aa: ASSPGTVQETQY

j_call: TRBJ2-1
cdr3_length: 12
v_call: TRBV12-3/TRBV12-4
cdr3_aa: ASSPPLPNNEQF

j_call: TRBJ1-6
cdr3_length: 13
v_call: TRBV28
cdr3_aa: ASRRQSSYNSPLH

j_call: TRBJ1-6
cdr3_length: 12
v_call: TRBV20-1
cdr3_aa: SALPGIQGSPLH

j_call: TRBJ1-5
cdr3_length: 13
v_call: TRBV10-3
cdr3_aa: AISNLGGFNQPQH

j_call: TRBJ1-1
cdr3_length: 12
v_call: TRBV12-3/TRBV12-4
cdr3_aa: ASSMTGMNTEAF

j_call: TRBJ2-3
cdr3_length: 12
v_call: TRBV7-2
cdr3_aa: ASSYMDPTDTQY

j_call: TRBJ2-5
cdr3_length: 16
v_call: TRBV7-2
cdr3_aa: ASSLGLTRDRARETQY

j_call: TRBJ2-2
cdr3_length: 12
v_call: TRBV20-1
cdr3_aa: SAAGTGFTGELF

j_call: TRBJ2-7
cdr3_length: 13
v_call: TRBV7-6
cdr3_aa: ASILVTGSSYEQY

j_call: TRBJ2-7
cdr3_length: 14
v_call: TRBV4-3
cdr3_aa: ASSQDRQRPGYEQY